The 25 T cell receptor beta chains reported below all come from one sample, sequenced in a study of blood T cells in healthy people across ages. Next came a second PCR, run for about 6 to 12 cycles, which used a sample-barcoded 5' primer along with a J-beta primer mix. TCRdb reprocessed the 5' RACE reads with MiXCR, giving one entry per CDR3 protein. The data contain more than 1,000,000 distinct CDR3 sequences, almost 25% of them singletons. These data are also associated with another study on T cells of mothers and their children.

The source material was blood. The receptors derive from a girl aged 2 to 9 in good health.

The chain uses TRBV20-1 and TRBJ2-2; maybe TRBD1 (5 bases). The ends were cut back, 0 bases at V and 1 base at J, with 12 bases in the middle. The CDR3 is made up of 16 amino acids. Germline assignment: CDR1 DFQATT and CDR2 SNEGSKA (reference sequence). CDR3 residues: CSARDRQGRNTGELFF. In DNA, the CDR3 is TGCAGTGCTAGAGATCGGCAGGGAAGGAACACCGGGGAGCTGTTTTTT.

This clonotype was picked up a small number of times. This chain connects TRBV28 to TRBJ2-5, with D tentatively TRBD1 (5 bases). Germline CDR1 is MDHEN and CDR2 is SYDVKM. The CDR3 consists of 14 residues. Trimming took 3 bases from V and 2 from J, leaving 10 bases between them. CDR3 loop: CASSFRVFQETQYF. CDR3 DNA: TGTGCCAGCAGTTTCAGGGTTTTTCAAGAGACCCAGTACTTC.

Only a few counts were recorded for this clonotype. The J gene is TRBJ2-2, the V gene TRBV7-2; 8 nucleotides match TRBD2. This CDR3 has 16 residues. J gave up 6 bases and V 5 bases, and 11 bases lay outside the gene matches. Per germline, CDR1 SGHTA and CDR2 FQGNSA. CDR3 DNA sequence: TGTGCCAGCAGCCTGGTAGCGGGACCCCCCCCCGGGGAGCTGTTTTTT. Translation: CASSLVAGPPPGELFF.

The table lists this clonotype with a few counts. The chain is built from TRBV7-9 and TRBJ2-4, with TRBD2 matching over 7 bases. Germline loops: CDR1 SEHNR, CDR2 FQNEAQ (reference sequence). After removal of 7 bases from V and 5 bases from J, the junction contained 5 bases not matched to a gene. There are 13 residues in the CDR3. For the CDR3, the DNA is TGTGCCAGCAAGCGGGATTTCGAAAACATTCAGTACTTC. Translating gives CASKRDFENIQYF.

V gene TRBV29-1 combines with J gene TRBJ2-3, with D possibly matching TRBD1 (5 bases). Trimming cost V 7 bases and J 0 bases, with 17 bases left between them. Germline V CDR1 and CDR2: SQVTM, ANQGSEA. CDR3 length: 15 amino acids. CDR3 in DNA: TGCAGCGCGACCTCACAGGCTTCTAGCACAGATACGCAGTATTTT. This gives the protein CSATSQASSTDTQYF.

The chain carries TRBV7-9 and TRBJ1-1; D call uncertain. Germline V gene sequence: CDR1 SEHNR, CDR2 FQNEAQ (reference sequence). The V gene lost 0 bases and the J gene lost 3 bases, with 8 bases spanning the gap. The CDR3 sequence is 14 residues long. The CDR3 region has the DNA TGTGCCAGCAGCTTAGCCACAGCCCACACTGAAGCTTTCTTT. Protein sequence: CASSLATAHTEAFF.

This clonotype was observed a few times. The junction and the germline gene differ at one end; a read error may be behind it. J is TRBJ2-7 and V is TRBV5-1; unclear D gene. The CDR3 is made up of 14 amino acids. Germline V lookup: CDR1 SGHRS, CDR2 YFSETQ. The CDR3 nucleotides are TGCGCCAGCAGCCCGACTGGGCCGAGCTACGAGCAGCACTTC. Its protein is CASSPTGPSYEQHF.

This clonotype appeared a few times. The chain is built from TRBV28 and TRBJ2-3; D gene uncertain. Trimming removed 6 bases from V and 2 bases from J, with 9 bases in between. CDR1 and CDR2 (germline): MDHEN, SYDVKM. The length of the CDR3 is 13 residues. The CDR3 region has the DNA TGTGCCAGCAGCCGAGACACCACAGATACGCAGTATTTT. Protein sequence: CASSRDTTDTQYF.

The chain is built from TRBV29-1 and TRBJ1-2; D ambiguous. There are 11 residues in the CDR3. Germline values: CDR1 SQVTM, CDR2 ANQGSEA. V was clipped by 5 bases and J by 5 bases, with 9 bases between them. CDR3 in DNA: TGCAGCGTTCGAGGAGGGTATGGCTACACCTTC. Its protein is CSVRGGYGYTF.

This chain links TRBV7-2 with TRBJ2-7; 7 bases match TRBD1. This CDR3 comprises 14 residues. Germline CDR1 SGHTA, CDR2 FQGNSA. V dropped 5 bases and J dropped 6; count of bases not matched to a gene: 10. The CDR3 sequence: CASSARTGTAEQYF. In DNA, the CDR3 is TGTGCCAGCAGCGCCCGGACAGGAACCGCCGAGCAGTACTTC.

This clonotype was seen only a few times. The rearrangement links TRBV5-8 to TRBJ2-5; TRBD2 agrees at 13 bases. Germline CDR1 SGHTS, CDR2 YDEGEE. Germline trimming cut 4 bases from V and 11 bases from J; bases unmatched to any gene: 14. This CDR3 region has 16 residues. CDR3 sequence: CASSPHGLAGEGEQYF. The CDR3 DNA sequence: TGTGCCAGCAGCCCCCACGGACTAGCGGGAGAAGGTGAGCAGTACTTC.

This clonotype has a handful of counts. This may stem from a read error, because a much larger clone lies one nucleotide away. This chain uses TRBV7-3 with TRBJ2-3; D unclear. CDR1 SGHTA and CDR2 FQGTGA come from the germline V gene. V was clipped by 2 bases and J by 4 bases, with 4 bases between them. The CDR3 sequence is 12 residues long. The chain's CDR3 is CASSLHSDTQYF. CDR3 nucleotides: TGTGCCAGCAGCTTACATTCAGATACGCAGTATTTT.

This chain uses TRBV7-2 with TRBJ2-7; 8 nucleotides line up with TRBD2. The V segment lost 1 base and the J segment 3 bases; nucleotides outside the gene matches: 5. Germline CDR1 SGHTA, CDR2 FQGNSA. The CDR3 contains 15 residues. The CDR3 DNA is TGTGCCAGCAGCTTAGGAGCGGGAGAGGGCTACGAGCAGTACTTC. Its protein is CASSLGAGEGYEQYF.

V is TRBV12-3 or TRBV12-4 and J is TRBJ2-1; 9 bases fit TRBD2. The CDR3 extends over 14 amino acids. The V segment lost 2 bases and the J segment 12 bases; nucleotides outside the gene matches: 8. CDR3 nucleotides: TGTGCCAGCAGTTTATCGGGACTAGCTCTAGTGCAGTTCTTC. It is translated as CASSLSGLALVQFF.

CDR3 protein: CSVAQVHGHEQYF. For the CDR3, the DNA is TGCAGCGTTGCGCAGGTCCATGGGCACGAGCAGTACTTC. The V call is TRBV29-1, the J call TRBJ2-1; no firm D call. The end of the DNA is better explained by TRBJ2-7, so the J call may be wrong. The germline V gene has CDR1 SQVTM and CDR2 ANQGSEA. This CDR3 spans 13 amino acids.

This clonotype was counted between two and nine times. This chain links TRBV7-2 with TRBJ2-2, with D uncertain. The V end lost 1 base, the J end lost 7 bases, and 4 bases lay between the germline ends. The CDR3 extends over 12 amino acids. From germline, CDR1 is SGHTA and CDR2 FQGNSA. CDR3 protein: CASSLVFGELFF. The DNA of the CDR3 is TGTGCCAGCAGCTTAGTATTCGGGGAGCTGTTTTTT.

The chain joins TRBV28 to TRBJ2-1; TRBD1 aligns across 7 bases. CDR3 size: 11 residues. J lost 13 bases, V lost 6 bases, and 6 bases had no gene match. Germline CDR1 reads MDHEN; CDR2 reads SYDVKM. The CDR3 bases are TGTGCCAGCAGGAAACAGGGGACACAGTTCTTC. Translation gives CASRKQGTQFF. The full variable domain, completed using reference TRBV28 and TRBJ2-1, is DVKVTQSSRYLVKRTGEKVFLECVQDMDHENMFWYRQDPGLGLRLIYFSYDVKMKEKGDIPEGYSVSREKKERFSLILESASTNQTSMYLCASRKQGTQFFGPGTRLTVL.

This clonotype appeared a few times. The rearrangement uses TRBV7-2 and TRBJ2-3; D is possibly TRBD2 (7 bases). CDR3 size: 16 residues. Germline CDR1 is SGHTA and CDR2 is FQGNSA. V was shortened by 1 base and J by 0 bases, with 11 bases between the two germline ends. The CDR3, as DNA: TGTGCCAGCAGCTTAGTAGGGGGGGGGAGCACAGATACGCAGTATTTT. This encodes CASSLVGGGSTDTQYF.

DNA for the CDR3: TGTGCCAGCAGCTACAGGAACGAGCAGTACTTC. Amino acid sequence: CASSYRNEQYF. This sequence joins TRBV12-3 or TRBV12-4 and TRBJ2-7, with D possibly matching TRBD1 (5 bases). This CDR3 contains 11 residues. Trimming cost V 6 bases and J 5 bases, with 8 bases left between them.

The V gene is TRBV27, the J gene TRBJ2-5; 12 nucleotides agree with TRBD2. The V segment lost 5 bases and the J segment 5 bases; nucleotides outside the gene matches: 6. This CDR3 has 15 amino acids. Looked up from germline, CDR1 is MNHEY and CDR2 is SMNVEV (reference sequence). The CDR3: CASSPGLAGYETQYF. The CDR3 bases are TGTGCCAGCAGTCCGGGACTAGCGGGCTACGAGACCCAGTACTTC.

The chain recombines TRBV29-1 with TRBJ2-3, with 7 bases identical to TRBD2. J gave up 6 bases and V 3 bases, and 9 bases lay outside the gene matches. This CDR3 region has 14 residues. In germline, CDR1 is SQVTM, CDR2 ANQGSEA. CDR3: CSVDRGLGDDTQYF. The CDR3 bases are TGCAGCGTTGATAGAGGACTAGGAGACGATACGCAGTATTTT.

The gene calls are TRBV29-1 and TRBJ2-1, with D perhaps TRBD2 (5 bases). Per the germline V gene, CDR1 is SQVTM and CDR2 is ANQGSEA. The CDR3 has 14 amino acids. V was trimmed by 1 base and J by 3 bases, leaving 10 bases between them. CDR3 DNA sequence: TGCAGCGTTGAAGGGACTCCTGTCTACAATGAGCAGTTCTTC. It yields the protein CSVEGTPVYNEQFF.

A few counts support this clonotype. V and J are TRBV29-1 and TRBJ2-5, with 10 bases aligning to TRBD1. TRBJ2-7 explains the end of the DNA better; the J call may be wrong. This CDR3 region has 17 residues. CDR1 and CDR2 (germline): SQVTM, ANQGSEA. The DNA for the CDR3 is TGCAGCGTTGGCGCCCGGGCGGGACAGGGGAGAGCCTACGAGCAGTACTTC. Its translation: CSVGARAGQGRAYEQYF.

CDR3 protein: CATSRAGRLSNQPQHF. DNA for the CDR3: TGTGCCACCAGCAGAGCAGGAAGGTTAAGCAATCAGCCCCAGCATTTT. The chain has TRBV15 and TRBJ1-5; D gene unclear. There are 16 residues in the CDR3. Trimming cost V 1 base and J 1 base, with 11 bases left between them. Germline CDR1 LNHNV, CDR2 YYDKDF (reference sequence).

This clonotype was counted between two and nine times. The gene calls are TRBV19 and TRBJ2-1; D could derive from TRBD1 or TRBD2 (5 bases each). Germline lookup yields CDR1 LNHDA and CDR2 SQIVND (reference sequence). This CDR3 contains 18 residues. Trimming removed 1 base at V and 0 bases at J, with 16 bases between. The DNA for the CDR3 is TGTGCCAGTAGTATAGCCTCGGGGACGCTCGGCTCCTACAATGAGCAGTTCTTC. It codes for CASSIASGTLGSYNEQFF.